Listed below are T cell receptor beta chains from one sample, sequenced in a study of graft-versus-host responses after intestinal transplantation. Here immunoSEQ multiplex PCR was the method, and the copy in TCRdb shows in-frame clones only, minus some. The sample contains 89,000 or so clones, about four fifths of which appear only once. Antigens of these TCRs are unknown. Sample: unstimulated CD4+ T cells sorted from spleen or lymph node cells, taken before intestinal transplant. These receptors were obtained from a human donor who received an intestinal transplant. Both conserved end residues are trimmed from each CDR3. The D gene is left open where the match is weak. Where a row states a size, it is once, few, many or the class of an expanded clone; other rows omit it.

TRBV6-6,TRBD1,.,ASSGINRGRNTEAF
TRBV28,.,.,ASSLQGSYT
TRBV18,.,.,ASSPEIQREQY
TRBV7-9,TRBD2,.,ASVRLAGETQY
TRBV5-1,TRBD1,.,ASSWGTGTDYGYT
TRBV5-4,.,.,ASSPDWSTDTQY
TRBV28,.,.,ASSPGQPLLEAF
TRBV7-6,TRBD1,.,ASSLGTGAGPWETQY
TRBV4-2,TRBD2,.,ASSPRLAGEDTQY
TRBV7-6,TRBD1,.,ASSGGTGGSREQF
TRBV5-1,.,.,ASSLEGGLWF
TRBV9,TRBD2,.,ASSALAGEIGELF
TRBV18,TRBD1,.,ASSPGQGAGNTIY
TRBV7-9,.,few,ASSLAGTGYGYT
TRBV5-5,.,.,ASSLDIKNSPLH
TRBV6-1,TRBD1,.,ASSGNRGNGETQY
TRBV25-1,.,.,ASSEGGTGSQETQY
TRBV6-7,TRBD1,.,ASSYSTQGRSEKLF
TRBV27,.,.,ASSLGSATDTQY
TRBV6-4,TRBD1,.,ASRGPTGGVGEQY
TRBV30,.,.,AWDERSSGNTIY
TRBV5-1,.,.,ASSAPFFGTQY
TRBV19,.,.,ASDIGNRPQGSPLH
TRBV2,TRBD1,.,ASRPQGLGEAF
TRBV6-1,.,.,ASSERWGSTDTQY
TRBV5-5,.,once,ASSAGSEAF
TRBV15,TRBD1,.,ATSRLQGQGAVQPQH
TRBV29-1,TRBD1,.,SVEERGQGTDTQY
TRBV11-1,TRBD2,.,ASSSGDRGGYYEQY
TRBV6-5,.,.,ASSFREVETEAF